The sequence of this TCR beta chain was determined in a study of T cell repertoires in cytomegalovirus infection. In the study overall: An indication of both CMV infection and matching HLA type came from public TCR beta signatures.

Study-wide points: Dominating the ex vivo response were TCR beta clonotypes that were CMV-specific and HLA-C-restricted. Summed public TCR beta family frequency identified CMV carriers bearing the relevant HLA.

TCRdb itself ran the reads through MiXCR, one entry per CDR3 protein. The sample has about 600,000 distinct CDR3 sequences; less than 25% are singletons. The sample holds many counts of this clonotype. Its antigen remains unidentified. From germline, CDR1 is MDHEN and CDR2 SYDVKM. This CDR3 is built from 14 residues. Trimming took 2 bases from V and 5 from J; bases not matched to a gene: 4. The TCR originated in a human donor in good health (CMV status not recorded). Some clones in this sample may be carry-over from other donors' samples. Sample: CD8+ T cells from PBMCs. V usage is TRBV28 and J usage is TRBJ2-3, with 7 bases fitting TRBD2. CDR3 in DNA: TGTGCCAGCAGTTTAGGGGCTAGCGGAGATACGCAGTATTTT. This sequence encodes CASSLGASGDTQYF.